A single sample gave rise to the 18 T cell receptor beta chains below, sequenced in a study of cytomegalovirus exposure and HLA in healthy donors (dated by TCRdb to the late 2010s). The library was generated by the immunoSEQ multiplex PCR assay. The multiplex PCR relied on a mix of 60 forward primers for TCR Vbeta segments and 13 reverse primers for TCR Jbeta segments. The table was pulled from immuneACCESS by TCRdb, which kept in-frame rearrangements only. Such tables lose some clones; where checked, under half of the loss comes from unresolved V genes, and the rest has no known cause. The sample table contains 140,000 to 150,000 clones; only one count was recorded for 77% of them. The top ten clonotypes cover approximately 3.8% of the sample. The sequenced material came from PBMCs. These receptors were taken from a male donor in good health and CMV-seronegative.

This chain uses TRBV27 with TRBJ2-3; 7 bases fit TRBD1. The CDR3 extends over 13 amino acids. V lost 8 bases, J lost 4 bases, and 6 bases stayed unmatched. CDR1 and CDR2 (germline): MNHEY, SMNVEV (reference sequence). CDR3 DNA: TGTGCCAGCGGAACAGGGGTAGCAGATACGCAGTATTTT. It codes for CASGTGVADTQYF.

The CDR3 nucleotides are TGTGCCAGCAGCCAAGGTAGCGGGGGGGATTACGAGCAGTACTTC. Its protein product is CASSQGSGGDYEQYF. The gene calls are TRBV4-2 and TRBJ2-7, with 11 bases that match TRBD2. The V and J ends lost 1 base and 4 bases, in that order; junction bases with no gene match: 3. The CDR3 runs 15 residues. Germline assignment: CDR1 LGHNA and CDR2 YNFKEQ.

The CDR3 protein is CASSLDDGYGYTF. The CDR3 DNA sequence: TGCGCCAGCAGCTTGGACGACGGGTATGGCTACACCTTC. The chain combines TRBV5-1 with TRBJ1-2; no firm D call. V was pared by 0 bases and J by 5 bases, with 8 bases between. CDR1 is SGHRS and CDR2 is YFSETQ in the germline V gene. The CDR3 is 13 amino acids.

The CDR3 loop reads CASSLDRGIKRSGELFF. In nucleotides, the CDR3 is TGTGCCAGCAGCTTAGATCGTGGCATCAAGAGGTCCGGGGAGCTGTTTTTT. The rearrangement links TRBV11-2 to TRBJ2-2; the D is unclear. This CDR3 region has 17 residues. Germline lookup yields CDR1 SGHAT and CDR2 FQNNGV. Trimming cost V 0 bases and J 6 bases, with 17 bases left between them.

This CDR3 is CASGLVLASGNTIYF. CDR3 in DNA: TGTGCTAGTGGTTTGGTGTTGGCATCTGGAAACACCATATATTTT. The chain combines TRBV12-5 with TRBJ1-3; D uncertain. V lost 0 bases, J lost 1 base, and 7 bases lay in between. The germline V gene encodes CDR1 LGHNT and CDR2 FRNRAP. The CDR3 totals 15 residues.

The chain uses TRBV9 and TRBJ2-7; 9 bases match TRBD2. The CDR3 runs 14 residues. V lost 3 bases, J lost 5 bases, and 6 bases stayed unmatched. Germline V gene sequence: CDR1 SGDLS, CDR2 YYNGEE. The CDR3 region has the DNA TGTGCCAGCAGCGCGCGGGGGGGGGACGACGAGCAGTACTTC. Amino acids: CASSARGGDDEQYF.

This clone was picked up a small number of times. The J gene is TRBJ1-5, the V gene TRBV27; 8 bases are shared with TRBD1. Unmatched junction bases numbered 8, after V lost 10 bases and J lost 9 bases. The germline V gene encodes CDR1 MNHEY and CDR2 SMNVEV (reference sequence). CDR3 length equals 12 residues. The CDR3 sequence: CATGQGPSPQHF. The CDR3 DNA is TGTGCCACAGGACAGGGACCGTCGCCCCAGCATTTT.

The rearrangement links TRBV6-1 to TRBJ2-1; 7 bases line up with TRBD1. Germline CDR1 and CDR2: MNHNS and SASEGT. The V segment lost 0 bases and the J segment 2 bases; nucleotides outside the gene matches: 7. This CDR3 region has 17 residues. The CDR3 spells CASSEAWRGGAYNEQFF. For the CDR3, the DNA is TGTGCCAGCAGTGAAGCATGGCGAGGGGGCGCCTACAATGAGCAGTTCTTC.

This sequence joins TRBV6-5 and TRBJ2-7; no reliable D call. Germline lookup yields CDR1 MNHEY and CDR2 SVGAGI. The CDR3 consists of 13 residues. Deletions cut 5 bases from V and 3 bases from J, with 11 bases between. CDR3 bases: TGTGCCAGCAGTGAATTGACTGGCTACGAGCAGTACTTC. Translation: CASSELTGYEQYF.

The V call is TRBV2, the J call TRBJ1-5; 7 bases match TRBD1. After removal of 6 bases from V and 4 bases from J, the junction contained 9 bases not matched to a gene. Germline-derived CDR1 and CDR2 are SNHLY and FYNNEI. This CDR3 contains 15 residues. The CDR3 DNA reads TGTGCCAGCAGGCAGGGACAGCCTGGTAATCAGCCCCAGCATTTT. This encodes CASRQGQPGNQPQHF.

The chain links TRBV7-9 to TRBJ2-2, with 7 positions matching TRBD2. Germline CDR1 and CDR2: SEHNR and FQNEAQ (reference sequence). The CDR3 is 15 amino acids. The CDR3 nucleotides read TGTTCCTTACGCCGGGACTACCTTAACACCGGGGAGCTGTTTTTT. Amino acids: CSLRRDYLNTGELFF.

The chain recombines TRBV19 with TRBJ2-3; D remains ambiguous. The CDR3 totals 14 residues. Trimming took off 3 bases at V and 0 bases at J, with 7 bases between the two ends. The germline V gene encodes CDR1 LNHDA and CDR2 SQIVND (reference sequence). CDR3 DNA sequence: TGTGCCAGTAGTATTTTGCGGAGCACAGATACGCAGTATTTT. Its translation is CASSILRSTDTQYF. Filled out from reference TRBV19 and TRBJ2-3, the complete variable domain reads DGGITQSPKYLFRKEGQNVTLSCEQNLNHDAMYWYRQDPGQGLRLIYYSQIVNDFQKGDIAEGYSVSREKKESFPLTVTSAQKNPTAFYLCASSILRSTDTQYFGPGTRLTVL.

The chain uses TRBV7-8 and TRBJ1-3; D is possibly TRBD1 (6 bases). CDR1 SGHVS and CDR2 FQNEAQ come from the germline V gene. Trimming stripped 5 bases from V and 0 bases from J, with 11 bases between. This CDR3 has 15 amino acids. CDR3 loop: CASSPHRVSGNTIYF. Written as DNA, the CDR3 is TGTGCCAGCAGCCCACACAGGGTCTCTGGAAACACCATATATTTT.

Only one count was recorded for this clone. This sequence joins TRBV19 and TRBJ1-1, with D possibly being TRBD1 (6 bases). The CDR3 runs to 17 residues. CDR1 and CDR2 (germline): LNHDA, SQIVND (reference sequence). Trimming stripped 2 bases from V and 5 bases from J, with 21 bases between. The CDR3 nucleotides read TGTGCCAGTAGTATATTTGGGACATCTACGCCGGGGACTGAAGCTTTCTTT. Amino acid sequence: CASSIFGTSTPGTEAFF. The whole variable domain, remainder taken from reference TRBV19 and TRBJ1-1, is DGGITQSPKYLFRKEGQNVTLSCEQNLNHDAMYWYRQDPGQGLRLIYYSQIVNDFQKGDIAEGYSVSREKKESFPLTVTSAQKNPTAFYLCASSIFGTSTPGTEAFFGQGTRLTVV.

CDR3: CASSQGTMSYEQYF. In nucleotides, the CDR3 is TGTGCCAGCAGTCAAGGGACAATGAGCTACGAGCAGTACTTC. This rearrangement joins TRBV6-1 to TRBJ2-7; a weak D match, TRBD1 (6 bases). The CDR3 is 14 residues long. Trimming shortened V by 5 bases and J by 3 bases, and 14 bases separated the two germline ends. Germline CDR1 and CDR2: MNHNS and SASEGT.

This clone appeared a few times. The V gene is TRBV28, the J gene TRBJ1-2; TRBD1 matches 7 bases. Trimming at V came to 5 bases and at J to 0 bases, leaving 6 bases not matched to a gene. This CDR3 contains 15 residues. Germline CDR1 MDHEN, CDR2 SYDVKM. The CDR3 protein is CASSLGQATNYGYTF. CDR3 coding DNA: TGTGCCAGCAGTCTTGGACAGGCCACTAACTATGGCTACACCTTC.

V is TRBV5-1 and J is TRBJ2-1; 13 bases map to TRBD2. Trimming removed 4 bases from V and 2 bases from J; junction bases left unmatched: 3. CDR1 is SGHRS and CDR2 is YFSETQ in the germline V gene. The CDR3 is made up of 16 amino acids. DNA for the CDR3: TGCGCCAGCAGCGGGGGACTAGCGGGAACCTACAATGAGCAGTTCTTC. It encodes CASSGGLAGTYNEQFF.

V usage is TRBV6-4 and J usage is TRBJ1-1; D unclear. The germline CDR1 and CDR2 sequences are MRHNA and SNTAGT. V shed 4 bases and J shed 1 base, with 10 bases lying between them. This CDR3 is built from 14 residues. The CDR3 nucleotides are TGTGCCAGCAGTGTTACAGATAGGAACACTGAAGCTTTCTTT. Its protein is CASSVTDRNTEAFF.